The present entry profiles one T cell receptor (beta chain) with its context. The sample originates from a study of blood T cell repertoires in COVID-19. At the level of the study: COVID-19 samples, acute and convalescent, were from the United States, Italy and Spain.

The trim removed 4 bases at V and 0 bases at J, leaving 7 bases unmatched. Germline V gene sequence: CDR1 MNHEY, CDR2 SMNVEV (reference sequence). The CDR3 has 17 amino acids. Assay: immunoSEQ multiplex PCR; the TCRdb copy retains only in-frame clones and omits some. The sample has 200,000 to 250,000 clones, 70% to 90% seen once; the top ten hold about 1.5%. Sequenced input: peripheral blood. The chain has TRBV27 and TRBJ1-3; 9 bases map to TRBD1. The receptor was isolated from a man aged 18 to 30 with active or convalescent COVID-19. The CDR3 protein is CASSYTGGFLSGNTIYF. Here the CDR3 DNA reads TGTGCCAGCAGTTACACAGGGGGCTTCCTCTCTGGAAACACCATATATTTT.